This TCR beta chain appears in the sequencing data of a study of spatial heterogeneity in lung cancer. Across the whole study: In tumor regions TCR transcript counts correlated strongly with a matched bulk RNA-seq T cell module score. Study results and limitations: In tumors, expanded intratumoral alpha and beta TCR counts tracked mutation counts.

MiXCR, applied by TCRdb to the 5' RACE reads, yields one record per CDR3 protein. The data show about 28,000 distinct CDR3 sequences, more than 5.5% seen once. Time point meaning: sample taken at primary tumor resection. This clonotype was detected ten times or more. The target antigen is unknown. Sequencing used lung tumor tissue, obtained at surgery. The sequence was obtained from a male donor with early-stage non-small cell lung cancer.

CDR3 sequence reads: CASSRDEGREGYTF. For the CDR3, the DNA is TGTGCCAGCAGCCGTGACGAGGGGCGGGAGGGCTACACCTTC. The V gene is TRBV12-3 or TRBV12-4, the J gene TRBJ1-2; D is perhaps TRBD1 (5 bases). The CDR3 loop spans 14 amino acids. V was shortened by 6 bases and J by 8 bases, with 19 bases between the two germline ends.